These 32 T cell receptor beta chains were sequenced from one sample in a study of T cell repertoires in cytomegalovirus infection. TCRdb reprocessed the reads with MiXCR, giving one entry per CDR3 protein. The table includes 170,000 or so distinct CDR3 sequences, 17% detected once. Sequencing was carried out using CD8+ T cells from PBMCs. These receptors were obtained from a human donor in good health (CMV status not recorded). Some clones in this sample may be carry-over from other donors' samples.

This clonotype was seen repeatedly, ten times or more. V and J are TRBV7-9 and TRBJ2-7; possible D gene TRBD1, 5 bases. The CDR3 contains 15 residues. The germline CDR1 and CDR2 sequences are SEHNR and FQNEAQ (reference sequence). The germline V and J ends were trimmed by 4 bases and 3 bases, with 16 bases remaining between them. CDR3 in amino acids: CASSSDGTGHYEQYF. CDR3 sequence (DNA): TGTGCCAGCAGCTCAGACGGCACAGGTCACTACGAGCAGTACTTC.

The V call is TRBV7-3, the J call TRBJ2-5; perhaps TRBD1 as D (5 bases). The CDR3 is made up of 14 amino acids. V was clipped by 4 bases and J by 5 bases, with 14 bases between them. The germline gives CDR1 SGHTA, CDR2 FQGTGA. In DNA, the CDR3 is TGTGCCAGCAGCTCCTCAAGGGGCTTGGAGACCCAGTACTTC. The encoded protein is CASSSSRGLETQYF.

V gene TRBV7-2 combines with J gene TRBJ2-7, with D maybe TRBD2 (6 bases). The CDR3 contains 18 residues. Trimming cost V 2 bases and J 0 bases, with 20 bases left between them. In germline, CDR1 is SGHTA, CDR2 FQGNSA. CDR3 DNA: TGTGCCAGCAGCTTAAGTGGATGGGCGGGGCCTAGCTCCTACGAGCAGTACTTC. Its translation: CASSLSGWAGPSSYEQYF.

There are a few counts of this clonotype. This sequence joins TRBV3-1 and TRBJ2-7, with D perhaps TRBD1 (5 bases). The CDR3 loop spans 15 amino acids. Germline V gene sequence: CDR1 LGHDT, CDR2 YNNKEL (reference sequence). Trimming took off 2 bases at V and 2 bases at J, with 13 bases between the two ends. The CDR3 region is CASSQPTAYPYEQYF. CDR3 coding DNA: TGTGCCAGCAGCCAACCGACAGCGTACCCCTACGAGCAGTACTTC.

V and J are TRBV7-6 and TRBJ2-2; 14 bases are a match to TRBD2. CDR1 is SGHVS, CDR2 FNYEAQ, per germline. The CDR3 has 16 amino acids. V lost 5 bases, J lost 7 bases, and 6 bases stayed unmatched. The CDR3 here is CASSLGLAGEIGELFF. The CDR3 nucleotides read TGTGCCAGCAGCCTGGGACTAGCGGGGGAAATCGGGGAGCTGTTTTTT.

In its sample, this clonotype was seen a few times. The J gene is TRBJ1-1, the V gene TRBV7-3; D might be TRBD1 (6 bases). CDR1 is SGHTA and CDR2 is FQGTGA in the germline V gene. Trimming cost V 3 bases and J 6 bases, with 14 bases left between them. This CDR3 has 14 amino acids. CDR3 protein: CASSFSGTSAEAFF. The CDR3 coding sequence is TGTGCCAGCAGCTTTTCAGGGACATCCGCTGAAGCTTTCTTT.

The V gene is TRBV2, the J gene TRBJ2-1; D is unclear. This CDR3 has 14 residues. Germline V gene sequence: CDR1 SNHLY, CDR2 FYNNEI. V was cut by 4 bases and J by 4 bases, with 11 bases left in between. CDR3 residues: CASSGYLGYNEQFF. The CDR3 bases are TGTGCCAGCAGTGGGTATTTGGGATACAATGAGCAGTTCTTC. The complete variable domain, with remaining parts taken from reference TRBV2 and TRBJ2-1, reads EPEVTQTPSHQVTQMGQEVILRCVPISNHLYFYWYRQILGQKVEFLVSFYNNEISEKSEIFDDQFSVERPDGSNFTLKIRSTKLEDSAMYFCASSGYLGYNEQFFGPGTRLTVL.

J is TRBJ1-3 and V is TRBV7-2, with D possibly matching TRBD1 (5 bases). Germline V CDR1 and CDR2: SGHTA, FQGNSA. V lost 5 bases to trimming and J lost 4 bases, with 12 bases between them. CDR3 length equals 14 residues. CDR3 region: CASSPLGVGNTIYF. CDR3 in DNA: TGTGCCAGCAGCCCCCTAGGGGTAGGAAACACCATATATTTT.

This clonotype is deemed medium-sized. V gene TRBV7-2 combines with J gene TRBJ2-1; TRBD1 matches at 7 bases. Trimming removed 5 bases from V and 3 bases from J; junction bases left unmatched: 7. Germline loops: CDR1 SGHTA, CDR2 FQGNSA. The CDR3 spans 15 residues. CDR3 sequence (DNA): TGTGCCAGCAGCCTAGACAGGGATTACTACAATGAGCAGTTCTTC. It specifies CASSLDRDYYNEQFF.

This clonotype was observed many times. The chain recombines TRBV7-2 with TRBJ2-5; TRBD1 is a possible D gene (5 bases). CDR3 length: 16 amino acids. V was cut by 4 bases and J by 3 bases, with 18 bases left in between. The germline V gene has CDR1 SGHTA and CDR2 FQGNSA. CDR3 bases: TGTGCCAGCAGCTACGTGGGTGTCCAGGGTAAAGAGACCCAGTACTTC. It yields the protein CASSYVGVQGKETQYF.

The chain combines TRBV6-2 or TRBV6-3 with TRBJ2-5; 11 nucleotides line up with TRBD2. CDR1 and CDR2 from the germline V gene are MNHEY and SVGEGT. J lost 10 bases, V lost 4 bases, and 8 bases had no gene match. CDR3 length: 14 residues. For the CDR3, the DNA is TGTGCCAGCAGTTCGGGACTAGCGGTGAAAAACCAGTACTTC. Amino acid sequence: CASSSGLAVKNQYF.

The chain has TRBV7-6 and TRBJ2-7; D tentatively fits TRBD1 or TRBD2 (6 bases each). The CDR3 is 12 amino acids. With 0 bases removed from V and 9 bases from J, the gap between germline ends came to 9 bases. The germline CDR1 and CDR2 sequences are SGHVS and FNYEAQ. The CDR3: CASSLAGGAQYF. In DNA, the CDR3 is TGTGCCAGCAGCTTAGCGGGGGGCGCGCAGTACTTC.

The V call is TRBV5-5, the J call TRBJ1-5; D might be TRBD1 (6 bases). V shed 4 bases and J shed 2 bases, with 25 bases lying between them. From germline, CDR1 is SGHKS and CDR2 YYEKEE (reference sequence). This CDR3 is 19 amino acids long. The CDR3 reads CASSLALTVIGGGNQPQHF. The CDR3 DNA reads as TGTGCCAGCAGCCTCGCCTTGACGGTAATCGGGGGCGGCAATCAGCCCCAGCATTTT.

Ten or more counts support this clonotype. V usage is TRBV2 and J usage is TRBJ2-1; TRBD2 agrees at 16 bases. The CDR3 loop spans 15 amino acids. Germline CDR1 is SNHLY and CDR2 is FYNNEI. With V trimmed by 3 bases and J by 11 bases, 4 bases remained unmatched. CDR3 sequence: CASSDSGLAGGKQFF. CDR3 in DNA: TGTGCCAGCAGTGACTCGGGACTAGCGGGGGGGAAGCAGTTCTTC.

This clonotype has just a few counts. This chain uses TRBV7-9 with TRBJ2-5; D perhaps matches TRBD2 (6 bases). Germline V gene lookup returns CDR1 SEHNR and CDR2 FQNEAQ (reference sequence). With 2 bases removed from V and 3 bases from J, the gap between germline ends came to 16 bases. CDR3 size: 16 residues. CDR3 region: CASSLTTVAEKETQYF. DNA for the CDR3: TGTGCCAGCAGCTTAACGACCGTAGCGGAAAAAGAGACCCAGTACTTC.

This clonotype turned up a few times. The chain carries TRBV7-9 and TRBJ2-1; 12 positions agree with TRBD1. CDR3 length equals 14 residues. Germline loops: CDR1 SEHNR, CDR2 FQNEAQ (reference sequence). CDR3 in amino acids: CATPGQGARNEQFF. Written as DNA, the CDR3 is TGTGCTACTCCGGGACAGGGGGCTAGGAATGAGCAGTTCTTC.

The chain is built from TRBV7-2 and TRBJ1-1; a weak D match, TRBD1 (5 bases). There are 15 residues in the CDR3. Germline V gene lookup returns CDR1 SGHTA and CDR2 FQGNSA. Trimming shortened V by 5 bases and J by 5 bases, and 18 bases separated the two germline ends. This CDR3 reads CASSPISGAGTEAFF. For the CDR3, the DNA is TGTGCCAGCAGCCCCATTTCGGGTGCAGGGACTGAAGCTTTCTTT.

The CDR3 here is CASSPSDSRQFNYGYTF. The CDR3 nucleotides read TGTGCCAGCAGCCCGTCGGACTCCAGGCAATTCAACTATGGCTACACCTTC. The chain links TRBV7-9 to TRBJ1-2; D is uncertain. V lost 5 bases, J lost 2 bases, and 21 bases lay in between. Germline values: CDR1 SEHNR, CDR2 FQNEAQ (reference sequence). CDR3 length equals 17 residues.

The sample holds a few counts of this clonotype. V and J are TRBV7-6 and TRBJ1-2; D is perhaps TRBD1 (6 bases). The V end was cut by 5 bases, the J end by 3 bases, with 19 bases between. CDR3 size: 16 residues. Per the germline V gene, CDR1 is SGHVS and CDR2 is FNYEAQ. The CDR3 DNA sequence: TGTGCCAGCAGCCAACAGGGTGGGATTGGGTACTATGGCTACACCTTC. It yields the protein CASSQQGGIGYYGYTF.

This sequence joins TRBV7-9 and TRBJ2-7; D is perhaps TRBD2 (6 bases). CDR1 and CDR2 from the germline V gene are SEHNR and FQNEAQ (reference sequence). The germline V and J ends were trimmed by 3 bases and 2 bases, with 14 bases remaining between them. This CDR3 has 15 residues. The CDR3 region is CASSFKGTPAYEQYF. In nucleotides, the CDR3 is TGTGCCAGCAGCTTCAAAGGGACTCCAGCCTACGAGCAGTACTTC. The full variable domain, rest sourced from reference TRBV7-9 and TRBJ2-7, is DTGVSQNPRHKITKRGQNVTFRCDPISEHNRLYWYRQTLGQGPEFLTYFQNEAQLEKSRLLSDRFSAERPKGSFSTLEIQRTEQGDSAMYLCASSFKGTPAYEQYFGPGTRLTVT.

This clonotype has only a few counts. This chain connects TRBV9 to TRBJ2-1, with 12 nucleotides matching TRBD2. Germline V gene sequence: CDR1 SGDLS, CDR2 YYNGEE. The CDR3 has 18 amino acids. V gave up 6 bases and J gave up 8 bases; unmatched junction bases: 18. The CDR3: CASNPIIQTSGGWHEQFF. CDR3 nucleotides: TGTGCCAGCAACCCCATCATCCAAACTAGCGGGGGGTGGCATGAGCAGTTCTTC.

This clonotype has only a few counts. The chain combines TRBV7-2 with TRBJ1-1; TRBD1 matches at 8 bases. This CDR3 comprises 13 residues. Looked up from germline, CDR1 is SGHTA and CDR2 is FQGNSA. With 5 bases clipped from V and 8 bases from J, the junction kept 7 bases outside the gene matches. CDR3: CASSDRTGPEAFF. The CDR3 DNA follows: TGTGCCAGCAGCGATAGGACAGGGCCCGAAGCTTTCTTT.

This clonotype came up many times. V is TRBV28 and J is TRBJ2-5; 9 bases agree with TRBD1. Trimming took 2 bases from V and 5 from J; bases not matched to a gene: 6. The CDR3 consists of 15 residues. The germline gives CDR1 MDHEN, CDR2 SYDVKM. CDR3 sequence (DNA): TGTGCCAGCAGTTTAAGGGACAGGGTCATGGAGACCCAGTACTTC. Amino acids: CASSLRDRVMETQYF. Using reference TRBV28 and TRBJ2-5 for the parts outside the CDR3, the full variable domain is DVKVTQSSRYLVKRTGEKVFLECVQDMDHENMFWYRQDPGLGLRLIYFSYDVKMKEKGDIPEGYSVSREKKERFSLILESASTNQTSMYLCASSLRDRVMETQYFGPGTRLLVL.

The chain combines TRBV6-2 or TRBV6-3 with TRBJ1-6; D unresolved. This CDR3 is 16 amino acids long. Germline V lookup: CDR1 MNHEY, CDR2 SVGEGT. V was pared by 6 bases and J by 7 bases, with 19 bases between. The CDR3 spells CASSLFQVRRNSPLHF. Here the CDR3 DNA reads TGTGCCAGCAGCCTTTTCCAGGTTCGGCGGAATTCACCCCTCCACTTT.

Written as DNA, the CDR3 is TGCGCCTCTAGGGCTAACACTGAAGCTTTCTTT. Its protein product is CASRANTEAFF. The chain joins TRBV10-2 to TRBJ1-1; D is unresolved. Trimming took 11 bases from V and 2 from J, leaving 9 bases between them. CDR1 is WSHSY and CDR2 is SAAADI in the germline V gene. This CDR3 is built from 11 residues.

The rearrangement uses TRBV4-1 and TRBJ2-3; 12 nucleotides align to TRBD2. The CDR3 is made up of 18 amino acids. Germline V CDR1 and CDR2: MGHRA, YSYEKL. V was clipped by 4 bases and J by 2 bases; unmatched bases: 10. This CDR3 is CASSLQLAGGPSTDTQYF. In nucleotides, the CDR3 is TGCGCCAGCAGCCTCCAACTAGCGGGGGGCCCTTCCACAGATACGCAGTATTTT.

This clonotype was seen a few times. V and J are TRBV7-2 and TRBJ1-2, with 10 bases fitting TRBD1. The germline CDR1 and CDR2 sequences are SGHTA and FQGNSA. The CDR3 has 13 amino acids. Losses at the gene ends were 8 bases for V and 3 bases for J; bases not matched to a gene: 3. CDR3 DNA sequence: TGTGCCAGCGGACAGGGGGAGTACTATGGCTACACCTTC. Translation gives CASGQGEYYGYTF.

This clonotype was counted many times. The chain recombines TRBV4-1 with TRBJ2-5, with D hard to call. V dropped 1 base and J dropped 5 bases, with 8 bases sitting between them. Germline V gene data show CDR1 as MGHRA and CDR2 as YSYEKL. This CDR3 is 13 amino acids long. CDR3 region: CASSQGGDETQYF. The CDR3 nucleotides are TGCGCCAGCAGCCAAGGAGGCGACGAGACCCAGTACTTC.

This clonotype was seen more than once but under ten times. The CDR3 loop is CASSEALGGDTQYF. DNA of the CDR3: TGTGCCAGCAGTGAAGCGCTGGGCGGAGATACGCAGTATTTT. The gene calls are TRBV2 and TRBJ2-3; the D is unclear. V was pared by 0 bases and J by 5 bases, with 9 bases between. The CDR3 contains 14 residues. Germline V lookup: CDR1 SNHLY, CDR2 FYNNEI.

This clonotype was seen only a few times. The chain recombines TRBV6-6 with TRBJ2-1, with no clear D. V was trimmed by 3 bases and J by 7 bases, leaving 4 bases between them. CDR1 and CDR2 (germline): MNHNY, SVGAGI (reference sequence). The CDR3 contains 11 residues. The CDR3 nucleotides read TGTGCCAGCAGTTATGAGAATGAGCAGTTCTTC. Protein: CASSYENEQFF.

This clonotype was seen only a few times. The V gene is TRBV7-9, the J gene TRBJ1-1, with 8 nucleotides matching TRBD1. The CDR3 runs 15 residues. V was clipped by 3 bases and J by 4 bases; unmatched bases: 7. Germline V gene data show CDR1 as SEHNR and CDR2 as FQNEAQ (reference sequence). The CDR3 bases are TGTGCCAGCAGCTTTAACAGGGGGGTTTTCACTGAAGCTTTCTTT. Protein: CASSFNRGVFTEAFF.

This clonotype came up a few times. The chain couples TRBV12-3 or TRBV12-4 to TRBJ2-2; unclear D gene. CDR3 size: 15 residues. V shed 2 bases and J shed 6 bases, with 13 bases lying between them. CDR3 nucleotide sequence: TGTGCCAGCAGTTTACTCATTTCAGACGCCGGGGAGCTGTTTTTT. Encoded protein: CASSLLISDAGELFF.